These T cell receptor beta chains were read from a single sample in a study of CD8 T cells in ankylosing spondylitis. TCRdb reprocessed the 5' RACE reads with MiXCR, giving one entry per CDR3 protein. The sample yields 150,000 to 200,000 distinct CDR3 sequences, roughly 11% seen once. Sequencing used blood, either unsorted or a sorted T cell fraction (not recorded which). These receptor sequences come from a male donor with ankylosing spondylitis or in good health (not recorded which). CDR3s include the opening cysteine and the closing phenylalanine or tryptophan. Fields, in order: clone size, V gene, D gene, CDR3 length, J gene, CDR3 DNA, CDR3 protein. D genes are given only for firm matches. Size tells how often a clone was seen (once, few, many) or the class of an expanded clone, and some rows leave it out.

few	TRBV12-3/TRBV12-4	-	14	TRBJ2-1	TGTGCCAGCTCCTCGGCTAGAATCGTAGTTGAGCAGTTCTTC	CASSSARIVVEQFF
many	TRBV29-1	TRBD2	15	TRBJ2-3	TGCAGCGTTGGGGCTAGCGGCACTAGCACAGATACGCAGTATTTT	CSVGASGTSTDTQYF
-	TRBV28	-	17	TRBJ2-1	TGTGCCAGCAGTTTACCCGGGGGTAGCAGCCCCTACAATGAGCAGTTCTTC	CASSLPGGSSPYNEQFF
-	TRBV5-1	-	14	TRBJ2-5	TGCGCCAGCAGCGTCGGTTCCATTCAAGAGACCCAGTACTTC	CASSVGSIQETQYF
many	TRBV5-1	-	13	TRBJ1-2	TGCGCCAGCAGCTTGGCCGAGATTTATGGCTACACCTTC	CASSLAEIYGYTF
many	TRBV12-3/TRBV12-4	TRBD1	14	TRBJ1-5	TGTGCCAGCAGTCAGACAGGGGGCAATCAGCCCCAGCATTTT	CASSQTGGNQPQHF
few	TRBV7-9	-	14	TRBJ1-1	TGTGCCAGCAGCCTTCTCCGCACAGGGAATGAAGCTTTCTTT	CASSLLRTGNEAFF
many	TRBV6-5	TRBD1	15	TRBJ2-7	TGTGCCAGCAGTTACTCGGCTACAGGGGGCAACGAGCAGTACTTC	CASSYSATGGNEQYF
many	TRBV18	-	17	TRBJ2-2	TGTGCCAGCTCACCACGGGGAGATACTGAAAACACCGGGGAGCTGTTTTTT	CASSPRGDTENTGELFF
many	TRBV12-3/TRBV12-4	-	13	TRBJ1-1	TGTGCCAGCAGGAAACGGGACTTGACTGAAGCTTTCTTT	CASRKRDLTEAFF
many	TRBV20-1	TRBD2	15	TRBJ2-1	TGCAGTGCTAGAGGGGGCGTAGGGAGGGACAATGAGCAGTTCTTC	CSARGGVGRDNEQFF
few	TRBV4-3	-	12	TRBJ1-1	TGCGCCAGCAGCCAAGCAGGATCTGAAGCTTTCTTT	CASSQAGSEAFF
many	TRBV12-3/TRBV12-4	TRBD1	13	TRBJ2-7	TGTGCCAGCAGTAACAGGGGTTCCTACGAGCAGTACTTC	CASSNRGSYEQYF
-	TRBV20-1	TRBD2	15	TRBJ2-1	TGCAGTGCTCCCAGCCGGCTAGCGGGAGGGGGTGAGCAGTTCTTC	CSAPSRLAGGGEQFF
-	TRBV5-1	-	13	TRBJ2-3	TGCGCCAGCAGCTTATACAGGGCAGATACGCAGTATTTT	CASSLYRADTQYF
many	TRBV20-1	-	11	TRBJ2-7	TGCAGTGCTAGAGCAGGGACCGAGCAGTACTTC	CSARAGTEQYF
once	TRBV2	TRBD2	12	TRBJ2-7	TGTGCCATAAGGGACTACTCCTACGAGCAGTGCTTC	CAIRDYSYEQCF
-	TRBV5-5	-	15	TRBJ1-5	TGTGCCAGCAGCTATGGTCCACGAGGTGATCAGCCCCAGCATTTT	CASSYGPRGDQPQHF
many	TRBV5-4	-	19	TRBJ1-4	TGTGCCAGCAGCTTGGAGGGGGGTCGGGCTTCAGCGACTAATGAAAAACTGTTTTTT	CASSLEGGRASATNEKLFF
many	TRBV24-1	-	15	TRBJ1-5	TGTGCCACCAGTGATTCCTCAGGTTCCGGTCAGCCCCAGCATTTT	CATSDSSGSGQPQHF
-	TRBV24-1	-	13	TRBJ1-1	TGTGCCACCAGTGATTTGGGCCCCACCGAAGCTTTCTTT	CATSDLGPTEAFF
many	TRBV28	-	12	TRBJ2-3	TGTGCCAGCTCCACCGGGCCGGATACGCAGTATTTT	CASSTGPDTQYF
few	TRBV3-1	TRBD2	18	TRBJ2-1	TGTGCCAGCAGCCAGCACCTCGGGACTAGCGGGAGCACCAATGAGCAGTTCTTC	CASSQHLGTSGSTNEQFF
many	TRBV28	TRBD1	14	TRBJ2-4	TGTGCCAGCAGTTTAAGGGTGACAGGGAACATTCAGTACTTC	CASSLRVTGNIQYF
many	TRBV6-2/TRBV6-3	-	14	TRBJ2-4	TGTGCCAGCAGTTACTCGTTCCGGGAAAACATTCAGTACTTC	CASSYSFRENIQYF
few	TRBV15	-	14	TRBJ2-1	TGTGCCACCAGCAGAGGGGGGGCGGGCAATGAGCAGTTCTTC	CATSRGGAGNEQFF
-	TRBV20-1	TRBD1	15	TRBJ2-1	TGCAGTGCTAGGTCGGGACAGGGGACAAGAAGTGAGCAGTTCTTC	CSARSGQGTRSEQFF
many	TRBV29-1	TRBD1	15	TRBJ2-7	TGCAGCGTTGAATTGGACAGGGCCTCCTCCTACGAGCAGTACTTC	CSVELDRASSYEQYF
many	TRBV3-1	TRBD1	15	TRBJ2-7	TGTGCCAGCAGCCAAGGAGGGACAGGGGGCTACGAGCAGTACTTC	CASSQGGTGGYEQYF
many	TRBV28	-	13	TRBJ2-1	TGTGCCAGCAGTCGAAGACGGGACAATGAGCAGTTCTTC	CASSRRRDNEQFF
many	TRBV20-1	TRBD2	14	TRBJ2-3	TGCAGTGCTTTAGCGGGGGTTAGCACAGATACGCAGTATTTT	CSALAGVSTDTQYF
-	TRBV7-6	-	15	TRBJ2-2	TGTGCCAGCAGCCCAGACGGCGTCTTAGCCGGGGAGCTGTTTTTT	CASSPDGVLAGELFF